These 13 T cell receptor beta chains were sequenced from one sample in a study of human T cells and chemical hapten exposure. Regarding time point: patch test 1, 2 weeks after DPC sensitization. As to treatment: therapeutic diphenylcyclopropenone sensitization with weekly scalp DPC. TCRdb ran MiXCR on the RACE reads and lists one entry per CDR3 protein. The table lists about 120,000 distinct CDR3 sequences, roughly an eighth of them singletons. Sequenced here: whole blood, sampled in connection with sensitization to the hapten diphenylcyclopropenone (DPC). The receptor set was obtained from a man younger than 35 with alopecia areata. Some clones in this sample may be carry-over from other donors' samples.

The chain is built from TRBV27 and TRBJ1-5, with D unresolved. Germline CDR1 MNHEY, CDR2 SMNVEV (reference sequence). Trimming took 2 bases from V and 2 from J, leaving 7 bases between them. The length of the CDR3 is 14 residues. The CDR3 reads CASSLGSGNQPQHF. As DNA, the CDR3 is TGTGCCAGCAGTTTAGGGAGTGGCAATCAGCCCCAGCATTTT.

This clonotype was picked up a small number of times. The genes are TRBV9 and TRBJ1-6; D gene uncertain. CDR3 length equals 15 residues. The germline V gene encodes CDR1 SGDLS and CDR2 YYNGEE. V lost 0 bases to trimming and J lost 7 bases, with 11 bases between them. The CDR3 loop reads CASSVGQAVNSPLHF. The DNA of the CDR3 is TGTGCCAGCAGCGTAGGACAAGCGGTAAATTCACCCCTCCACTTT.

This clonotype was found a few times. The chain links TRBV4-3 to TRBJ2-3, with D perhaps matching TRBD2 (5 bases). Looked up from germline, CDR1 is LGHNA and CDR2 is YSLEER. Trimming removed 1 base at V and 1 base at J, with 12 bases between. This CDR3 has 16 residues. CDR3 nucleotides: TGCGCCAGCAGCCAAGCGGGCCTAGCCCGCACAGATACGCAGTATTTT. Translated, it gives CASSQAGLARTDTQYF.

This clonotype was recorded a few times. The chain couples TRBV7-6 to TRBJ1-5; no reliable D call. The germline gives CDR1 SGHVS, CDR2 FNYEAQ. CDR3 size: 13 residues. Deletions cut 5 bases from V and 2 bases from J, with 7 bases between. The CDR3: CASSVDRNQPQHF. The CDR3 coding sequence is TGTGCCAGCAGCGTCGACCGCAATCAGCCCCAGCATTTT.

This clonotype was observed a handful of times. The chain is built from TRBV27 and TRBJ2-7, with no clear D. Trimming cost V 3 bases and J 2 bases, with 11 bases left between them. Germline V gene lookup returns CDR1 MNHEY and CDR2 SMNVEV (reference sequence). CDR3 length: 14 amino acids. The CDR3 is CASSFLGSAYEQYF. For the CDR3, the DNA is TGTGCCAGCAGTTTTCTGGGTTCCGCCTACGAGCAGTACTTC.

The V call is TRBV12-3 or TRBV12-4, the J call TRBJ2-7; a possible D gene is TRBD1 (5 bases). CDR3 length: 13 residues. V shed 2 bases and J shed 4 bases, with 9 bases lying between them. CDR3 in amino acids: CASSLQGPYEQYV. CDR3 bases: TGTGCCAGCAGTTTACAGGGTCCTTACGAGCAGTACGTC.

Turning to this clonotype: One base away lies a much larger clone, so this may be a sequencing read error. The chain is built from TRBV5-1 and TRBJ2-7; D perhaps matches TRBD1 (5 bases). The V gene's germline CDR1 is SGHRS and CDR2 YFSETQ. This CDR3 region has 13 residues. V lost 6 bases and J 4 bases, leaving 14 bases between the germline ends. CDR3 region: CASNSRVAYEQYF. CDR3 nucleotide sequence: TGCGCCAGCAACTCCAGGGTAGCATACGAGCAGTACTTC.

In its sample, this clonotype was seen many times. The chain is built from TRBV6-2 or TRBV6-3 and TRBJ2-5; D not resolved. There are 12 residues in the CDR3. Per germline, CDR1 MNHEY and CDR2 SVGEGT. Trimming stripped 2 bases from V and 2 bases from J, with 3 bases between. The CDR3 bases are TGTGCCAGCAGTTACGGACAAGAGACCCAGTACTTC. This sequence encodes CASSYGQETQYF.

This clonotype has at least ten counts. This sequence joins TRBV10-1 and TRBJ2-1; 9 bases are shared with TRBD2. The CDR3 spans 17 residues. J lost 5 bases, V lost 3 bases, and 11 bases had no gene match. Germline V gene sequence: CDR1 WNHNN, CDR2 SYGVQD (reference sequence). CDR3 amino acids: CASSESAQAGGHNEQFF. CDR3 DNA sequence: TGCGCCAGCAGTGAATCCGCCCAAGCGGGGGGCCACAATGAGCAGTTCTTC.

In its sample, this clonotype was seen a few times. The genes are TRBV24-1 and TRBJ2-1; perhaps TRBD2 as D (6 bases). This CDR3 is built from 15 residues. CDR1 and CDR2 (germline): KGHDR, SFDVKD. V gave up 5 bases and J gave up 8 bases, with 18 bases separating them. For the CDR3, the DNA is TGTGCCACCAGTGCCAAGGGAGGCGGATACGATGAGCAGTTCTTC. Translated, it gives CATSAKGGGYDEQFF.

This clonotype appeared many times. This chain links TRBV12-3 or TRBV12-4 with TRBJ1-2; D is unresolved. The V gene lost 4 bases and the J gene lost 8 bases, with 17 bases spanning the gap. The CDR3 covers 14 residues. CDR3 sequence (DNA): TGTGCCAGCAGTTCACGGCATCCCGAGAGCGGCTACACCTTC. This codes for CASSSRHPESGYTF.

V and J are TRBV7-8 and TRBJ2-1; D is perhaps TRBD1 (5 bases). The germline V gene has CDR1 SGHVS and CDR2 FQNEAQ. This CDR3 region has 18 residues. V dropped 0 bases and J dropped 5 bases, with 20 bases sitting between them. Here the CDR3 reads CASSLAVEGVQFNNEQFF. CDR3 DNA: TGTGCCAGCAGCTTAGCGGTGGAAGGGGTACAATTTAACAATGAGCAGTTCTTC.

This clonotype was detected a few times. The chain has TRBV5-6 and TRBJ1-1; 9 positions match TRBD1. Trimming cost V 2 bases and J 3 bases; bases outside gene matches: 2. Germline V lookup: CDR1 SGHDT, CDR2 YYEEEE. The CDR3 is 14 amino acids. As DNA, the CDR3 is TGTGCCAGCAGCTTACAGGGGGCCTACACTGAAGCTTTCTTT. Translating it yields CASSLQGAYTEAFF.